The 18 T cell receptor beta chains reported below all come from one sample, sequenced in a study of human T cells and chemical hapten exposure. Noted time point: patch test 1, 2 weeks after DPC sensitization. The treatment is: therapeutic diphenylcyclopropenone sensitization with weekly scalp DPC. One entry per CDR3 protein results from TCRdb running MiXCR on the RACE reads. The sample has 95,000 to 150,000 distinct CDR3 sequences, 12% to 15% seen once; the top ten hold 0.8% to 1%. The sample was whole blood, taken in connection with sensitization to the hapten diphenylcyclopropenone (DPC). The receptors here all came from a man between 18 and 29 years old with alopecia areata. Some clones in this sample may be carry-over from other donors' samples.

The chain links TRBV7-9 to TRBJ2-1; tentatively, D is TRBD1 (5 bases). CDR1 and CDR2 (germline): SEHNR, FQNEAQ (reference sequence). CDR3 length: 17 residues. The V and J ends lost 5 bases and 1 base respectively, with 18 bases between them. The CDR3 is CASSPRWTRSSYNEQFF. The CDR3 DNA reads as TGTGCCAGCAGCCCGAGATGGACACGGTCATCCTACAATGAGCAGTTCTTC.

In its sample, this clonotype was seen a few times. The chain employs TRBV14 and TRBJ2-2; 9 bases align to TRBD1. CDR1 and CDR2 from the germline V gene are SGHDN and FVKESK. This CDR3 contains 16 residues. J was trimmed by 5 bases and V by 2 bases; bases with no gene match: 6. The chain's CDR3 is CASSQSTGGNTGELFF. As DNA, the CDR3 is TGTGCCAGCAGCCAATCGACAGGGGGAAATACCGGGGAGCTGTTTTTT.

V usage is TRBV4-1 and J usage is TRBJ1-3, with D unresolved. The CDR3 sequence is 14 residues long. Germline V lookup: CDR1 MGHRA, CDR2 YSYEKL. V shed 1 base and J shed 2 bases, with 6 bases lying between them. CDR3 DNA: TGCGCCAGCAGCCAAGTTTTTACTGGAAACACCATATATTTT. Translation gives CASSQVFTGNTIYF.

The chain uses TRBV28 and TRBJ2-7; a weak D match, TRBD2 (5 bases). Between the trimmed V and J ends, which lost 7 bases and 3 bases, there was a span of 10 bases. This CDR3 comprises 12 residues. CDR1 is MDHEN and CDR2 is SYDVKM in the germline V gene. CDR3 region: CASTGGIYEQYF. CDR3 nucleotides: TGTGCCAGCACCGGAGGAATCTACGAGCAGTACTTC.

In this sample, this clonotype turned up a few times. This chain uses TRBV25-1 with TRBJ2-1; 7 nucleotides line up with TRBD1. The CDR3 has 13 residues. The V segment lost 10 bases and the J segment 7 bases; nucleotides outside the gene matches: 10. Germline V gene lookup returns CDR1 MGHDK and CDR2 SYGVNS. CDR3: CATTTGRGNEQFF. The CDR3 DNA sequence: TGTGCCACCACGACAGGGAGAGGGAATGAGCAGTTCTTC.

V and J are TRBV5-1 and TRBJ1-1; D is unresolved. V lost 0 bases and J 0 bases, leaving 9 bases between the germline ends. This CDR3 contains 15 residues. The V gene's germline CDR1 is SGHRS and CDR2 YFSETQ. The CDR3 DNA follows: TGCGCCAGCAGCTTGGTTCCAGGCATGAACACTGAAGCTTTCTTT. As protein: CASSLVPGMNTEAFF.

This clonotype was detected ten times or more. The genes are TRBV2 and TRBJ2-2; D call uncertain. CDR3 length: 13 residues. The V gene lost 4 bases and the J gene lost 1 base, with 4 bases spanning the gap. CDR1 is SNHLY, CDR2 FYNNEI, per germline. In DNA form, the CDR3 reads TGTGCCAGCAGTGTCTTGAACACCGGGGAGCTGTTTTTT. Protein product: CASSVLNTGELFF.

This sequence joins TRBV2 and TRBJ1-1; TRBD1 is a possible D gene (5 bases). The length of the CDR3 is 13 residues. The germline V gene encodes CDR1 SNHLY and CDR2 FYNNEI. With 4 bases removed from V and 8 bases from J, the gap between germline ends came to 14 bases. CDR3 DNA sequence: TGTGCCAGCAGTGTTCGGGGGGAAGGAGAAGCTTTCTTT. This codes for CASSVRGEGEAFF.

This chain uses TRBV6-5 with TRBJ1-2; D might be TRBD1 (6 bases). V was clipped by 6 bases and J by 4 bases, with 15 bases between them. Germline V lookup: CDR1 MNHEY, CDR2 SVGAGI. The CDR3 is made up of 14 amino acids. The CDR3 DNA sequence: TGTGCCAGCAGACGGGACAAGGTCCTCTATGGCTACACCTTC. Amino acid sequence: CASRRDKVLYGYTF.

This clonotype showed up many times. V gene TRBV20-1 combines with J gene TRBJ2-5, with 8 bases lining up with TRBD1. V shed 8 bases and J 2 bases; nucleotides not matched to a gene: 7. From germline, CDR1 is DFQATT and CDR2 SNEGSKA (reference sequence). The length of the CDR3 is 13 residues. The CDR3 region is CSPYRQGQETQYF. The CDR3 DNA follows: TGCAGTCCCTATAGACAGGGGCAAGAGACCCAGTACTTC.

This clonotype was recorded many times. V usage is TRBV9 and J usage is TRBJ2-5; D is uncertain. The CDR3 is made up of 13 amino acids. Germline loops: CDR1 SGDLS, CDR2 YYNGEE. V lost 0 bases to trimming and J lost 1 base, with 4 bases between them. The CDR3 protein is CASSVDIQETQYF. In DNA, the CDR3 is TGTGCCAGCAGCGTAGACATCCAAGAGACCCAGTACTTC.

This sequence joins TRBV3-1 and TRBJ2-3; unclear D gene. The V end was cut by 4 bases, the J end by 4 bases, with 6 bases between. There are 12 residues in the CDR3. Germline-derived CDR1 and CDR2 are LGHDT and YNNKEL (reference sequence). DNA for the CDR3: TGTGCCAGCAGCCTGACGTCAGATACGCAGTATTTT. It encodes CASSLTSDTQYF.

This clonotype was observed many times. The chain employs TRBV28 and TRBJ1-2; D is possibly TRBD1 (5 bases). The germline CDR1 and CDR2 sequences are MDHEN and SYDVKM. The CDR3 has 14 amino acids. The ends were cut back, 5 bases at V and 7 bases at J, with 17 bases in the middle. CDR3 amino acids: CASSPEGPPSGYTF. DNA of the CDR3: TGTGCCAGCAGTCCCGAGGGACCCCCTAGTGGCTACACCTTC.

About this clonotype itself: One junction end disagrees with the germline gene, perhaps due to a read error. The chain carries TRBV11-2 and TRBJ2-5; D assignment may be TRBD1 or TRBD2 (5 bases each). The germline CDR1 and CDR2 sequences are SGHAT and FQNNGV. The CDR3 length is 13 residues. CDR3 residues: CASSLGPGPMTHF. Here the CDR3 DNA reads TGTGCCAGCAGCTTAGGACCGGGGCCGATGACCCACTTC.

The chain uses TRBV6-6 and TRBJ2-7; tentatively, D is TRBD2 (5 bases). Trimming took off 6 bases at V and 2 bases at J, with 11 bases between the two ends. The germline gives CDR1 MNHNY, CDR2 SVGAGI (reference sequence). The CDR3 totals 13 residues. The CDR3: CASSPDGTYEQYF. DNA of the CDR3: TGTGCCAGCAGCCCGGACGGGACCTACGAGCAGTACTTC.

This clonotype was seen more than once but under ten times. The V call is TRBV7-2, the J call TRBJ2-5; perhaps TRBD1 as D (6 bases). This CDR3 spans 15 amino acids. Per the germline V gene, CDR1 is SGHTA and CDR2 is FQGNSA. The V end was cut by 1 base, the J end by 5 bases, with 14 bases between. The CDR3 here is CASSLETGLLETQYF. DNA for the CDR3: TGTGCCAGCAGCTTAGAAACAGGGTTACTTGAGACCCAGTACTTC.

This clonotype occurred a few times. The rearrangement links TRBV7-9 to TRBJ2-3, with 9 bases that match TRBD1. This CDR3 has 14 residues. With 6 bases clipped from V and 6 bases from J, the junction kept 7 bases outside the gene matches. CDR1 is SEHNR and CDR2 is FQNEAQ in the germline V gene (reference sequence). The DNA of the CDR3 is TGTGCCAGCAGTAACAGGGGGCAGACGGATACGCAGTATTTT. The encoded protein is CASSNRGQTDTQYF.

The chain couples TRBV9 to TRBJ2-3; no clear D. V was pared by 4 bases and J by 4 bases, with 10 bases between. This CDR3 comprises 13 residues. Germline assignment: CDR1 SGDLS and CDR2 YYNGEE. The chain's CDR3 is CASSPGPPDTQYF. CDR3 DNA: TGTGCCAGCAGCCCCGGGCCCCCAGATACGCAGTATTTT.